The 28 T cell receptor beta chains in this list originate from one sample, sequenced in a study of PD-L1 blockade in urothelial cancer. Assay used: immunoSEQ multiplex PCR; TCRdb lists only in-frame clones, some missing. This table holds 35,000 to 45,000 clones, over 75% found once. The specimen comprised PBMCs, sampled around atezolizumab (anti-PD-L1) treatment. These TCRs come from a man in his sixties or seventies with urothelial cancer.

This chain joins TRBV6-4 and TRBJ2-7, with unresolved D. Trimming pared 6 bases from V and 1 base from J, leaving 4 bases between. Looked up from germline, CDR1 is MRHNA and CDR2 is SNTAGT. The CDR3 is 11 amino acids. The CDR3 nucleotides read TGTGCCAGCAGCGGTTCCTACGAGCAGTACTTC. Translated, it gives CASSGSYEQYF.

The V call is TRBV5-5, the J call TRBJ2-7, with 10 bases matching TRBD1. This CDR3 has 16 residues. CDR1 and CDR2 from the germline V gene are SGHKS and YYEKEE (reference sequence). Trimming cost V 4 bases and J 1 base; bases outside gene matches: 8. This CDR3 reads CASSRPGDRGSYEQYF. For the CDR3, the DNA is TGTGCCAGCAGCCGACCTGGGGACAGGGGTTCCTACGAGCAGTACTTC.

This chain links TRBV19 with TRBJ2-1; 9 bases are shared with TRBD2. Trimming took 3 bases from V and 2 from J; bases not matched to a gene: 8. The CDR3 length is 17 residues. Germline-derived CDR1 and CDR2 are LNHDA and SQIVND (reference sequence). CDR3 protein: CASSIGAGGHTYNEQFF. CDR3 nucleotide sequence: TGTGCCAGTAGTATCGGGGCGGGAGGGCACACCTACAATGAGCAGTTCTTC.

The table lists this clone with a count of one. The chain combines TRBV5-1 with TRBJ2-1, with a tentative D call TRBD1 (6 bases). This CDR3 region has 14 residues. The germline gives CDR1 SGHRS, CDR2 YFSETQ. V dropped 0 bases and J dropped 7 bases, with 11 bases sitting between them. The chain's CDR3 is CASSLEIGGNEQFF. The CDR3 DNA sequence: TGCGCCAGCAGCTTGGAAATAGGGGGAAATGAGCAGTTCTTC.

V and J are TRBV11-3 and TRBJ2-3; D perhaps matches TRBD1 (6 bases). The V end lost 5 bases, the J end lost 4 bases, and 13 bases lay between the germline ends. From germline, CDR1 is SGHNT and CDR2 YENEEA. The CDR3 consists of 14 residues. The CDR3 DNA sequence: TGTGCCAGCAGCCCCTATCCAGGGGCAGATACGCAGTATTTT. It translates to CASSPYPGADTQYF.

The chain's CDR3 is CAISGGTRNTEAFF. DNA of the CDR3: TGTGCCATCAGTGGGGGCACCCGGAACACTGAAGCTTTCTTT. The genes are TRBV10-3 and TRBJ1-1, with D maybe TRBD1 (5 bases). The CDR3 has 14 residues. Per germline, CDR1 ENHRY and CDR2 SYGVKD. V dropped 4 bases and J dropped 1 base, with 10 bases sitting between them.

This chain joins TRBV5-1 and TRBJ2-7, with 10 positions matching TRBD1. Germline V gives CDR1 SGHRS, CDR2 YFSETQ. V trimming: 4 bases; J trimming: 3 bases; junction bases outside the gene matches: 10. The CDR3 is 16 residues long. As DNA, the CDR3 is TGCGCCAGCAGCCGACAGGGGGCGGGTAGCGGCTACGAGCAGTACTTC. It encodes CASSRQGAGSGYEQYF.

The chain carries TRBV7-3 and TRBJ1-1, with D unclear. Germline-derived CDR1 and CDR2 are SGHTA and FQGTGA. CDR3 length equals 13 residues. V gave up 4 bases and J gave up 5 bases, with 11 bases separating them. CDR3 sequence reads: CASSYTRGTEAFF. In DNA, the CDR3 is TGTGCCAGCAGCTACACACGAGGGACTGAAGCTTTCTTT.

This clone was seen a single time. Other DNA sequences in this specimen translate into the identical CDR3. The chain uses TRBV5-1 and TRBJ1-5, with 11 bases matching TRBD1. This CDR3 spans 15 amino acids. V shed 4 bases, J shed 6 bases, and the junction held 6 bases outside the gene matches. Looked up from germline, CDR1 is SGHRS and CDR2 is YFSETQ. CDR3 sequence (DNA): TGCGCCAGCAGCCCAGGACAGGGGGCAGGTCAGCCCCAGCATTTT. This sequence encodes CASSPGQGAGQPQHF.

The CDR3 here is CASSLWSGGTPDTQYF. In DNA form, the CDR3 reads TGTGCCAGCAGTTTATGGAGCGGGGGGACCCCAGATACGCAGTATTTT. The chain links TRBV27 to TRBJ2-3; 9 bases align to TRBD2. The CDR3 extends over 16 amino acids. Germline values: CDR1 MNHEY, CDR2 SMNVEV (reference sequence). V was clipped by 1 base and J by 4 bases; unmatched bases: 6.

The V and J genes are TRBV27 and TRBJ2-3; 14 positions agree with TRBD2. Trimming cost V 0 bases and J 5 bases; bases outside gene matches: 7. The CDR3 is 18 amino acids. Looked up from germline, CDR1 is MNHEY and CDR2 is SMNVEV (reference sequence). The CDR3 loop is CASSLSIRGLAGEDTQYF. The CDR3 bases are TGTGCCAGCAGTTTATCGATTAGGGGACTAGCGGGAGAAGATACGCAGTATTTT.

Written as DNA, the CDR3 is TGTGCCAGCAGCTCGGGACAGGGGGCCGGTAATCAGCCCCAGCATTTT. Protein sequence: CASSSGQGAGNQPQHF. The chain carries TRBV9 and TRBJ1-5; 12 positions match TRBD1. Germline values: CDR1 SGDLS, CDR2 YYNGEE. V was pared by 4 bases and J by 4 bases, with 6 bases of the junction left unmatched. The CDR3 loop spans 16 amino acids.

This chain links TRBV5-1 with TRBJ1-1; weak D call: TRBD1 (5 bases). The germline V gene encodes CDR1 SGHRS and CDR2 YFSETQ. This CDR3 has 14 residues. V lost 4 bases, J lost 1 base, and 11 bases lay in between. The CDR3 sequence: CASSPWGGNTEAFF. The CDR3 bases are TGCGCCAGCAGCCCCTGGGGGGGGAACACTGAAGCTTTCTTT.

This sequence joins TRBV6-5 and TRBJ2-6, with a possible D match to TRBD2 (6 bases). Germline V gene lookup returns CDR1 MNHEY and CDR2 SVGAGI. Trimming shortened V by 2 bases and J by 1 base, and 9 bases separated the two germline ends. The CDR3 extends over 16 amino acids. This CDR3 is CASSYTRGSGANVLTF. The CDR3 nucleotides are TGTGCCAGCAGTTACACCCGGGGGTCTGGGGCCAACGTCCTGACTTTC.

The rearrangement links TRBV6-6 to TRBJ2-2, with 9 bases lining up with TRBD1. Germline V lookup: CDR1 MNHNY, CDR2 SVGAGI (reference sequence). The CDR3 has 15 residues. Trimming at V came to 6 bases and at J to 6 bases, leaving 8 bases not matched to a gene. In DNA form, the CDR3 reads TGTGCCAGCAGCCTGGGACAGGGTGGCGCCGGGGAGCTGTTTTTT. Its translation is CASSLGQGGAGELFF.

This clone was counted only a few times. The chain links TRBV7-8 to TRBJ1-1; tentatively, D is TRBD1 (5 bases). Trimming took off 1 base at V and 5 bases at J, with 17 bases between the two ends. The germline CDR1 and CDR2 sequences are SGHVS and FQNEAQ. The CDR3 length is 16 residues. The CDR3 region is CASSLGVGRARTEAFF. As DNA, the CDR3 is TGTGCCAGCAGCTTAGGGGTGGGCAGGGCGAGGACTGAAGCTTTCTTT. The variable domain in full, completed from reference TRBV7-8 and TRBJ1-1, reads GAGVSQSPRYKVAKRGQDVALRCDPISGHVSLFWYQQALGQGPEFLTYFQNEAQLDKSGLPSDRFFAERPEGSVSTLKIQRTQQEDSAVYLCASSLGVGRARTEAFFGQGTRLTVV.

This chain uses TRBV4-1 with TRBJ2-5, with a possible D match to TRBD1 (5 bases). There are 15 residues in the CDR3. Trimming took off 0 bases at V and 7 bases at J, with 15 bases between the two ends. Per the germline V gene, CDR1 is MGHRA and CDR2 is YSYEKL. The CDR3 DNA reads TGCGCCAGCAGCCAAGATAAGGGTAGCACAGGGACCCAGTACTTC. Protein: CASSQDKGSTGTQYF.

The chain joins TRBV18 to TRBJ2-1, with 7 bases lining up with TRBD1. Germline CDR1 is KGHSH and CDR2 is LQKENI. The V gene end was trimmed by 6 bases and the J gene end by 3 bases; junction bases not matched to a gene: 8. CDR3 size: 15 residues. The CDR3 bases are TGTGCCAGCTCTGGGGGACAGCCGGGCTACAATGAGCAGTTCTTC. Its translation is CASSGGQPGYNEQFF.

This clone was detected a few times. This chain links TRBV7-3 with TRBJ1-1, with a tentative D call TRBD1 (6 bases). CDR1 SGHTA and CDR2 FQGTGA come from the germline V gene. Trimming removed 1 base from V and 1 base from J, with 7 bases in between. The CDR3 has 14 amino acids. CDR3 sequence (DNA): TGTGCCAGCAGCTTAATAGGGGGGAACACTGAAGCTTTCTTT. This sequence encodes CASSLIGGNTEAFF.

This rearrangement joins TRBV27 to TRBJ1-5; possible D gene TRBD1, 6 bases. The V gene's germline CDR1 is MNHEY and CDR2 SMNVEV (reference sequence). V was clipped by 5 bases and J by 7 bases, with 18 bases between them. The CDR3 contains 15 residues. DNA of the CDR3: TGTGCCAGCAGTCCGCGGGGGGCTAGTGGGCAGCCCCAGCATTTT. Its protein is CASSPRGASGQPQHF.

The CDR3 reads CASSLTSPNIQYF. The DNA for the CDR3 is TGTGCCAGCAGCCTGACTAGTCCAAACATTCAGTACTTC. This chain links TRBV7-2 with TRBJ2-4; D is possibly TRBD2 (6 bases). The CDR3 spans 13 residues. Germline-derived CDR1 and CDR2 are SGHTA and FQGNSA. Deletions cut 5 bases from V and 6 bases from J, with 11 bases between. Complete variable domain (other parts from reference TRBV7-2 and TRBJ2-4): GAGVSQSPSNKVTEKGKDVELRCDPISGHTALYWYRQSLGQGLEFLIYFQGNSAPDKSGLPSDRFSAERTGGSVSTLTIQRTQQEDSAVYLCASSLTSPNIQYFGAGTRLSVL.

V is TRBV15 and J is TRBJ1-1; D is unresolved. In germline, CDR1 is LNHNV, CDR2 YYDKDF (reference sequence). The CDR3 covers 14 residues. Trimming took 0 bases from V and 11 from J, leaving 16 bases between them. The CDR3 bases are TGTGCCACCAGCAGAGATCGGCAGGCCCGGGGTGCTTTCTTT. This sequence encodes CATSRDRQARGAFF.

The rearrangement uses TRBV6-5 and TRBJ2-7; 8 bases fit TRBD1. Trimming at V came to 2 bases and at J to 5 bases, leaving 5 bases not matched to a gene. The CDR3 covers 14 residues. CDR1 and CDR2 from the germline V gene are MNHEY and SVGAGI. CDR3 sequence (DNA): TGTGCCAGCAGTTACCGCGGGACAGGAGACGAGCAGTACTTC. This codes for CASSYRGTGDEQYF.

This chain connects TRBV7-2 to TRBJ2-3; 7 bases agree with TRBD1. The CDR3 loop spans 15 amino acids. Trimming removed 4 bases from V and 2 bases from J; junction bases left unmatched: 6. Germline CDR1 and CDR2: SGHTA and FQGNSA. The DNA for the CDR3 is TGTGCCAGCAGCTCCCAGACAGGGATCACAGATACGCAGTATTTT. Translated: CASSSQTGITDTQYF.

This chain uses TRBV10-3 with TRBJ1-5, with 12 bases lining up with TRBD1. V was clipped by 3 bases and J by 6 bases; unmatched bases: 9. Germline CDR1 ENHRY, CDR2 SYGVKD. This CDR3 has 17 residues. The CDR3 sequence: CAISEAKGQGASQPQHF. The CDR3 DNA reads as TGTGCCATCAGTGAAGCTAAGGGACAGGGGGCTAGTCAGCCCCAGCATTTT.

The chain uses TRBV5-6 and TRBJ2-5, with D possibly matching TRBD1 (6 bases). Germline V lookup: CDR1 SGHDT, CDR2 YYEEEE. V was shortened by 1 base and J by 3 bases, with 10 bases between the two germline ends. The CDR3 runs to 14 residues. The CDR3 loop reads CASSLRTEEETQYF. In DNA, the CDR3 is TGTGCCAGCAGCTTGAGGACAGAAGAAGAGACCCAGTACTTC.

The chain is built from TRBV21-1 and TRBJ2-7; the DNA was not compared with TRBD1, the D call given in the table. TRBV21-1 is marked as a pseudogene. The CDR3 totals 15 residues. The CDR3 loop is CASANGQGTLCEQYF. In DNA, the CDR3 is TGTGCCAGCGCCAATGGACAGGGAACGCTTTGCGAGCAGTACTTC.

The rearrangement uses TRBV19 and TRBJ2-2, with 13 bases fitting TRBD2. This CDR3 is built from 16 residues. Unmatched junction bases numbered 5, after V lost 5 bases and J lost 5 bases. The V gene's germline CDR1 is LNHDA and CDR2 SQIVND (reference sequence). The CDR3 reads CASSALTSGRTGELFF. The CDR3 bases are TGTGCCAGTAGTGCCCTGACTAGCGGGAGGACCGGGGAGCTGTTTTTT.